This TCR beta chain was found in a study of CD8+CD57+ T cells in acquired aplastic anemia. General study results and limits: Some 30 shared CD8+ CDR3s appeared highly expressed within patients' immunodominant clones. Patients and healthy controls showed no significant CD8+ Simpson's diversity difference.

Concerning this clonotype itself: What it binds is not known.

Researchers used genomic DNA as the template to profile TCR beta VDJ and CDR3. MiXCR, applied by TCRdb to the reads, yields one record per CDR3 protein. The sample has approximately 190,000 distinct CDR3 sequences, over 60% seen once. Material: sorted CD4+, CD8+, or CD8+CD57+ T cells (not recorded which) from PBMCs. The receptor was derived from a human donor with severe aplastic anemia or a healthy control (not recorded which).

CDR3 in DNA: TGTGCCAGTAGTATTGAGGGACTGACCACTGAAGCTTTCTTT. Translating gives CASSIEGLTTEAFF. The V and J genes are TRBV19 and TRBJ1-1; a possible D gene is TRBD1 (5 bases). Germline values: CDR1 LNHDA, CDR2 SQIVND (reference sequence). V was trimmed by 3 bases and J by 4 bases, leaving 12 bases between them. The CDR3 is 14 residues long. Looking up the rest from reference TRBV19 and TRBJ1-1 gives the full variable domain: DGGITQSPKYLFRKEGQNVTLSCEQNLNHDAMYWYRQDPGQGLRLIYYSQIVNDFQKGDIAEGYSVSREKKESFPLTVTSAQKNPTAFYLCASSIEGLTTEAFFGQGTRLTVV.